This T cell receptor beta chain appears in the sequencing data of a study of T cells after somatic rescue of genetic block. In its sample, this clone was seen a few times. The CDR3 runs to 14 residues. V lost 7 bases and J 0 bases, leaving 7 bases between the germline ends. CDR1 is SNHLY, CDR2 FYNNEI, per germline. Only in-frame clones appear in the TCRdb table, and some are missing; sequencing was by immunoSEQ multiplex PCR. The sample lists around 12,000 clones; approximately 79% were seen once. This clonotype was sampled from a boy aged 5-17 years. Sequenced material: peripheral blood mononuclear cells (PBMCs). V and J are TRBV2 and TRBJ2-6; D is ambiguous. The CDR3 reads CASKPSSGANVLTF. The CDR3 DNA sequence: TGTGCCAGCAAACCCTCCTCTGGGGCCAACGTCCTGACTTTC.